The rows below give T cell receptor beta chains drawn from one sample of a study of blood T cell repertoires in COVID-19. This table comes from immunoSEQ multiplex PCR, and its TCRdb copy is limited to in-frame clones, with some not included. The sample has 140,000 to 150,000 clones, 84% seen once. The sequencing input was peripheral blood. Receptor source: a man between 60 and 75 years old with active or convalescent COVID-19. The CDR3 runs from the conserved cysteine through the conserved F or W. The D gene is left open where the match is weak. Size values are once, few and many counts, or a class for expanded clones, and some rows have none.

>-|TRBJ2-7|TRBD1|TRBV14
TGTGCCAGCAGCTACTGGACAGGATCCTACGAGCAGTACTTC
CASSYWTGSYEQYF
>-|TRBJ2-2|-|TRBV10-3
TGTGCCATCAGTGAGTCGGGGCGGACGTTTGAAGGGGAGCTGTTTTTT
CAISESGRTFEGELFF
>few|TRBJ2-5|TRBD2|TRBV7-9
TGTGCCAGCAGCCCACTGCGGGGGGACCAAGAGACCCAGTACTTC
CASSPLRGDQETQYF
>-|TRBJ2-7|-|TRBV15
TGTGCCACCAGCAGAGGGCAGGGGTACTACGAGCAGTACTTC
CATSRGQGYYEQYF
>-|TRBJ1-3|TRBD1|TRBV4-3
TGCGCCAGCAGCCAAGATATTTCAGGGGGAGGAAACACCATATATTTT
CASSQDISGGGNTIYF
>-|TRBJ1-6|TRBD1|TRBV6-2/TRBV6-3
TGTGCCAGCAGCCGTGGGACAGGGGGTTCTAATTCACCCCTCCACTTT
CASSRGTGGSNSPLHF
>-|TRBJ2-3|TRBD2|TRBV5-1
TGCGCCAGCAGCTTGGCTAGCGGGGTAACAGATACGCAGTATTTT
CASSLASGVTDTQYF
>-|TRBJ1-2|-|TRBV7-2
TGTGCCAGCAGCTTAGGGCGGGGTTCTACCTGGGGCTACACCTTC
CASSLGRGSTWGYTF
>once|TRBJ2-1|TRBD1|TRBV10-3
TGTGCCATCAGTCGGACAGGGAGCGACTCCTACAATGAGCAGTTCTTC
CAISRTGSDSYNEQFF
>-|TRBJ1-1|-|TRBV25-1
TGTGCCAGCAGTGAACAGGGTTTGCCTAAAGCTTTCTTT
CASSEQGLPKAFF
>-|TRBJ1-1|-|TRBV2
TGTGCCAGCAGTGAGCAGGGCCCCAACACTGAAGCTTTCTTT
CASSEQGPNTEAFF
>few|TRBJ1-1|-|TRBV6-2/TRBV6-3
TGTGCCAGCAGTTCTAGAGGGAGGATTACTGAAGCTTTCTTT
CASSSRGRITEAFF
>few|TRBJ1-1|-|TRBV6-4
TGTGCCAGCAACTCCGGGGGGACATGGAACACTGAAGCTTTCTTT
CASNSGGTWNTEAFF
>-|TRBJ2-7|-|TRBV7-8
TGTGCCAGCAGCCCCTCGGCCTACGAGCAGTACTTC
CASSPSAYEQYF